This record looks at one T cell receptor beta chain sequence and its context. The record originates from a study of early T cells in non-severe SARS-CoV-2 infection. This CDR3 has 15 residues. Germline assignment: CDR1 SQVTM and CDR2 ANQGSEA. Trimming left V 7 bases short and J 2 bases short, with 17 bases between. MiXCR, run by TCRdb on the 5' RACE reads, gives a single entry per CDR3 protein. The sample records tens of thousands of distinct CDR3 sequences, 10% being singletons. The origin of this receptor is an adult who was a healthcare worker with PCR-confirmed SARS-CoV-2 infection or an uninfected control (not recorded which). The sample was whole blood, taken at baseline. The gene calls are TRBV29-1 and TRBJ2-2; tentatively, D is TRBD2 (6 bases). The CDR3 DNA follows: TGCAGCGCCCTAGGGACTTCAAGCAACACCGGGGAGCTGTTTTTT. It specifies CSALGTSSNTGELFF.